This TCR beta chain was documented in a study of early T cells in non-severe SARS-CoV-2 infection. Study at large: Sequenced material consisted of bulk RNA (from unsorted whole blood), and chains were unpaired. General study findings and limits: Private and CD4 specificities were missed by VDJdb matching, which favored anti-spike CD8 responses.

Tagging with unique molecular identifiers was applied to individual cDNA molecules. Using its own MiXCR run on the 5' RACE reads, TCRdb lists one record per CDR3 protein. The table records approximately 75,000 distinct CDR3 sequences, about 4.6% of them present only once. This clonotype was seen repeatedly, ten times or more. Its antigen is currently unknown. Germline values: CDR1 MDHEN, CDR2 SYDVKM. Trimming cost V 2 bases and J 4 bases; bases outside gene matches: 6. The CDR3 sequence is 15 residues long. The chain carries TRBV28 and TRBJ2-7; 9 positions agree with TRBD1. This receptor was identified in an adult who was a healthcare worker with PCR-confirmed SARS-CoV-2 infection or an uninfected control (not recorded which). The donor label of this sample is uncertain. Sequencing used whole blood, obtained at baseline. This chain's CDR3 is CASSLDPGTGYEQYF. The CDR3 DNA reads TGTGCCAGCAGTTTAGACCCCGGGACAGGGTACGAGCAGTACTTC.